A single sample is the source of the 22 T cell receptor beta chains below, sequenced in a study of blood T cell repertoires in COVID-19. Libraries were prepared by immunoSEQ multiplex PCR; TCRdb keeps only in-frame clonotypes and omits some of them. The table shows under 300,000 clones, with about nine tenths occurring only once. Source material: peripheral blood. These receptors were taken from a woman aged 40 to 49 who had recovered from COVID-19.

The rearrangement joins TRBV11-2 to TRBJ2-7, with D possibly being TRBD1 (5 bases). The germline gives CDR1 SGHAT, CDR2 FQNNGV. The germline V and J ends were trimmed by 1 base and 3 bases, with 16 bases remaining between them. This CDR3 region has 16 residues. CDR3 coding DNA: TGTGCCAGCAGCTTAGGGGGCGGCGGCCTCAGCTACGAGCAGTACTTC. The encoded protein is CASSLGGGGLSYEQYF.

This clone came up a few times. The chain joins TRBV18 to TRBJ1-5, with D unclear. Germline lookup yields CDR1 KGHSH and CDR2 LQKENI. The CDR3 is 13 amino acids. The V gene lost 5 bases and the J gene lost 5 bases, with 10 bases spanning the gap. The CDR3 nucleotides are TGTGCCAGCTCAGCGGAGGAGGATCAGCCCCAGCATTTT. Protein product: CASSAEEDQPQHF.

The V gene is TRBV7-2, the J gene TRBJ2-7; 9 nucleotides align to TRBD2. Looked up from germline, CDR1 is SGHTA and CDR2 is FQGNSA. The CDR3 sequence is 15 residues long. The ends lost 5 bases at V and 0 bases at J; junction bases unmatched: 5. The CDR3 loop is CASSLTSGPSYEQYF. The CDR3 DNA follows: TGTGCCAGCAGCCTGACTAGCGGACCCTCCTACGAGCAGTACTTC.

The chain combines TRBV27 with TRBJ1-2; D not resolved. CDR3 size: 17 residues. V lost 5 bases and J lost 6, with 25 bases in between. Per the germline V gene, CDR1 is MNHEY and CDR2 is SMNVEV (reference sequence). CDR3 region: CASSPPLPRGLMDGYTF. CDR3 sequence (DNA): TGTGCCAGCAGTCCACCGCTCCCGCGAGGGCTGATGGATGGCTACACCTTC.

The rearrangement joins TRBV6-4 to TRBJ2-6; 8 bases are a match to TRBD2. Trimming removed 5 bases from V and 0 bases from J; junction bases left unmatched: 3. CDR1 and CDR2 from the germline V gene are MRHNA and SNTAGT. The CDR3 has 16 amino acids. CDR3 DNA: TGTGCCAGCAGTCCCGGGGGGGTCTCTGGGGCCAACGTCCTGACTTTC. It encodes CASSPGGVSGANVLTF.

The V call is TRBV28, the J call TRBJ1-1; 9 bases are a match to TRBD1. The V gene end was trimmed by 6 bases and the J gene end by 1 base; junction bases not matched to a gene: 9. The CDR3 contains 16 residues. Germline V CDR1 and CDR2: MDHEN, SYDVKM. This chain's CDR3 is CASSPVLGQGNTEAFF. The CDR3 DNA reads as TGTGCCAGCAGCCCCGTCCTGGGACAGGGGAACACTGAAGCTTTCTTT.

The chain couples TRBV10-3 to TRBJ2-3; TRBD1 might be the D (5 bases). V was trimmed by 2 bases and J by 2 bases, leaving 11 bases between them. The CDR3 runs to 15 residues. Germline-derived CDR1 and CDR2 are ENHRY and SYGVKD. The CDR3 DNA sequence: TGTGCCATCAGTGAGAAAGGGGCCGACACAGATACGCAGTATTTT. Translated, it gives CAISEKGADTDTQYF.

V usage is TRBV9 and J usage is TRBJ2-2, with 7 bases aligning to TRBD1. Looked up from germline, CDR1 is SGDLS and CDR2 is YYNGEE. Trimming cost V 4 bases and J 4 bases; bases outside gene matches: 10. CDR3 length: 16 amino acids. In nucleotides, the CDR3 is TGTGCCAGCAGCCGACATGACAGGGCGGGCACCGGGGAGCTGTTTTTT. This encodes CASSRHDRAGTGELFF.

The chain carries TRBV7-9 and TRBJ2-2; TRBD2 aligns across 8 bases. The CDR3 is 16 residues long. J gave up 2 bases and V 7 bases, and 9 bases lay outside the gene matches. In germline, CDR1 is SEHNR, CDR2 FQNEAQ (reference sequence). The CDR3 sequence: CASTPLGGANTGELFF. The CDR3 nucleotides read TGTGCCAGCACCCCCCTCGGGGGGGCCAACACCGGGGAGCTGTTTTTT. The full variable domain, completed using reference TRBV7-9 and TRBJ2-2, is DTGVSQNPRHKITKRGQNVTFRCDPISEHNRLYWYRQTLGQGPEFLTYFQNEAQLEKSRLLSDRFSAERPKGSFSTLEIQRTEQGDSAMYLCASTPLGGANTGELFFGEGSRLTVL.

V usage is TRBV6-5 and J usage is TRBJ1-2, with 8 bases fitting TRBD1. There are 13 residues in the CDR3. J gave up 2 bases and V 7 bases, and 3 bases lay outside the gene matches. Germline CDR1 MNHEY, CDR2 SVGAGI. The CDR3 sequence is CASMSGGNYGYTF. The DNA of the CDR3 is TGTGCCAGCATGTCAGGGGGCAACTATGGCTACACCTTC.

The chain combines TRBV6-5 with TRBJ1-1, with D possibly matching TRBD1 (5 bases). The V end lost 7 bases, the J end lost 4 bases, and 16 bases lay between the germline ends. The CDR3 has 14 amino acids. Germline assignment: CDR1 MNHEY and CDR2 SVGAGI. The CDR3 spells CASNSLGGSTEAFF. The CDR3 bases are TGTGCCAGCAACTCCTTGGGGGGAAGCACTGAAGCTTTCTTT.

The rearrangement links TRBV7-2 to TRBJ2-7; 9 positions match TRBD1. The CDR3 is 14 residues long. Germline-derived CDR1 and CDR2 are SGHTA and FQGNSA. J lost 4 bases, V lost 5 bases, and 6 bases had no gene match. CDR3 in amino acids: CASSTGGYEYEQYF. The CDR3 DNA reads as TGTGCCAGCAGCACAGGGGGCTACGAATACGAGCAGTACTTC. Drawing the rest from reference TRBV7-2 and TRBJ2-7, the complete variable domain is GAGVSQSPSNKVTEKGKDVELRCDPISGHTALYWYRQSLGQGLEFLIYFQGNSAPDKSGLPSDRFSAERTGGSVSTLTIQRTQQEDSAVYLCASSTGGYEYEQYFGPGTRLTVT.

The sample holds a few counts of this clone. The V gene is TRBV4-2, the J gene TRBJ2-7, with D possibly TRBD2 on 6 matching bases. Trimming took 0 bases from V and 1 from J, leaving 16 bases between them. Germline CDR1 LGHNA, CDR2 YNFKEQ. CDR3 length: 17 amino acids. The CDR3 spells CASSQDRRIADSYEQYF. The CDR3 DNA reads TGTGCCAGCAGCCAAGATCGACGTATAGCGGATTCCTACGAGCAGTACTTC.

The chain uses TRBV6-6 and TRBJ1-1; weak D call: TRBD1 (5 bases). This CDR3 has 14 residues. Germline loops: CDR1 MNHNY, CDR2 SVGAGI (reference sequence). Trimming left V 4 bases short and J 2 bases short, with 11 bases between. As DNA, the CDR3 is TGTGCCAGCAGTTCTCGGCAGGGAAACACTGAAGCTTTCTTT. This gives the protein CASSSRQGNTEAFF.

This clone has a handful of counts. The rearrangement joins TRBV24-1 to TRBJ2-2, with 14 bases matching TRBD2. CDR1 is KGHDR, CDR2 SFDVKD, per germline. CDR3 length equals 19 residues. The trim removed 4 bases at V and 5 bases at J, leaving 11 bases unmatched. DNA of the CDR3: TGTGCCACCAGTGACAAGGGGACTAGCGGGAGTAAAGGTACCGGGGAGCTGTTTTTT. This translates into CATSDKGTSGSKGTGELFF.

The V call is TRBV29-1, the J call TRBJ1-4; TRBD1 matches at 8 bases. The CDR3 extends over 12 amino acids. CDR1 and CDR2 from the germline V gene are SQVTM and ANQGSEA. V lost 7 bases to trimming and J lost 7 bases; unmatched junction nucleotides: 5. The CDR3 DNA follows: TGCAGCGGGAAGACAGGGGCTGAAAAACTGTTTTTT. Amino acids: CSGKTGAEKLFF.

V gene TRBV2 combines with J gene TRBJ1-4; 9 positions agree with TRBD1. The germline V gene has CDR1 SNHLY and CDR2 FYNNEI. The junction had 4 bases not matched to a gene; V was cut back by 4 bases and J by 7 bases. This CDR3 contains 14 residues. The CDR3 spells CASSVRTGVEKLFF. The CDR3 bases are TGTGCCAGCAGTGTGAGGACAGGGGTTGAAAAACTGTTTTTT.

The table lists this clone with a few counts. The genes are TRBV2 and TRBJ1-2; TRBD1 matches 11 bases. V lost 3 bases, J lost 7 bases, and 7 bases stayed unmatched. This CDR3 spans 15 amino acids. CDR1 SNHLY and CDR2 FYNNEI come from the germline V gene. The CDR3 region has the DNA TGTGCCAGCAGTGATAGAGGACAGGGGGCCAGTGGCTACACCTTC. It specifies CASSDRGQGASGYTF.

This clone was counted between two and nine times. This sequence joins TRBV5-6 and TRBJ2-2, with TRBD2 matching over 10 bases. Trimming at V came to 1 base and at J to 5 bases, leaving 8 bases not matched to a gene. CDR3 length: 17 amino acids. From germline, CDR1 is SGHDT and CDR2 YYEEEE. In DNA form, the CDR3 reads TGTGCCAGCAGCTTGTCGTTTGATAGCGGGAGGACCGGGGAGCTGTTTTTT. Encoded protein: CASSLSFDSGRTGELFF.

The DNA of the CDR3 is TGTGCCAGCAGCATGCTAGCGGGAGGAAGAGAGACCCAGTACTTC. Its translation: CASSMLAGGRETQYF. The chain joins TRBV5-4 to TRBJ2-5; 11 nucleotides align to TRBD2. The length of the CDR3 is 15 residues. The V segment lost 4 bases and the J segment 4 bases; nucleotides outside the gene matches: 6. Germline assignment: CDR1 SGHNT and CDR2 YYREEE (reference sequence).

The V gene is TRBV18, the J gene TRBJ2-1; 10 positions match TRBD2. Germline CDR1 is KGHSH and CDR2 is LQKENI. J lost 6 bases, V lost 2 bases, and 13 bases had no gene match. CDR3 length: 18 amino acids. In DNA, the CDR3 is TGTGCCAGCTCACCAGAGGCCCCTTCTAGCGGGAGCAGCAATGAGCAGTTCTTC. This encodes CASSPEAPSSGSSNEQFF.

V usage is TRBV24-1 and J usage is TRBJ2-1; 11 nucleotides match TRBD2. V shed 1 base and J 9 bases; nucleotides not matched to a gene: 7. There are 16 residues in the CDR3. Per germline, CDR1 KGHDR and CDR2 SFDVKD. The CDR3 coding sequence is TGTGCCACCAGTGATTTTGTAGCGGGAGGGCGATTTGAGCAGTTCTTC. Amino acid sequence: CATSDFVAGGRFEQFF.